This T cell receptor beta chain was retrieved from a study of beta chain features in type 1 diabetes. General observations from the study: TCRB CDR3 length was moderately but significantly reduced in all four CD4+ subsets of Type 1 diabetes patients.

Expressed TCRB transcripts were sequenced because the entire RNA isolate underwent reverse transcription. Clones were sequenced by immunoSEQ multiplex PCR, and TCRdb holds only the in-frame ones, with some missing. The table shows some 160,000 clones, with around 9% occurring only once. Concerning this clone itself: Its specificity is unknown.

The CDR3 spans 20 residues. With 2 bases removed from V and 4 bases from J, the gap between germline ends came to 24 bases. Germline CDR1 is KGHSH and CDR2 is LQKENI. The receptor was derived from a woman aged 25 to 39 with type 1 diabetes. This rearrangement joins TRBV18 to TRBJ2-6, with D perhaps TRBD1 (5 bases). The sequencing sample was made of central memory CD4+ T cells from blood. The chain's CDR3 is CASSPVLIAGTGSGANVLTF. The CDR3 coding sequence is TGTGCCAGCTCACCAGTTCTGATTGCAGGTACAGGTTCCGGGGCCAACGTCCTGACTTTC.